Included here is one T cell receptor (beta chain) sequence, with context. As yet, its antigen is unknown. Other DNA sequences in this specimen translate into the identical CDR3. The data were obtained in a study of shared clonotypes between healthy human individuals. Overall study findings and caveats: Clonotype sharing among donors was expected to depend on sequencing depth.

Clones were read by immunoSEQ multiplex PCR, and TCRdb kept only the in-frame ones, dropping some. This table has approximately 2,200,000 clones, under 95% appearing once. Positively selected for CCR7, the CD45RO-negative cells used as naive CD8 cells excluded terminally differentiated effector memory CD45RA+ cells. CDR3 length equals 13 residues. Trimming left V 2 bases short and J 1 base short, with 5 bases between. Germline CDR1 is SGHTA and CDR2 is FQGTGA. The source of this sequence is a man aged 18 to 30 in good health. Some clones in this sample may be carry-over from other donors' samples. Sequenced sample: naive CD8+ T cells from PBMCs. The rearrangement links TRBV7-3 to TRBJ1-1; D unresolved. In DNA form, the CDR3 reads TGTGCCAGCAGCTTAGTAGGGAACACTGAAGCTTTCTTT. This gives the protein CASSLVGNTEAFF.